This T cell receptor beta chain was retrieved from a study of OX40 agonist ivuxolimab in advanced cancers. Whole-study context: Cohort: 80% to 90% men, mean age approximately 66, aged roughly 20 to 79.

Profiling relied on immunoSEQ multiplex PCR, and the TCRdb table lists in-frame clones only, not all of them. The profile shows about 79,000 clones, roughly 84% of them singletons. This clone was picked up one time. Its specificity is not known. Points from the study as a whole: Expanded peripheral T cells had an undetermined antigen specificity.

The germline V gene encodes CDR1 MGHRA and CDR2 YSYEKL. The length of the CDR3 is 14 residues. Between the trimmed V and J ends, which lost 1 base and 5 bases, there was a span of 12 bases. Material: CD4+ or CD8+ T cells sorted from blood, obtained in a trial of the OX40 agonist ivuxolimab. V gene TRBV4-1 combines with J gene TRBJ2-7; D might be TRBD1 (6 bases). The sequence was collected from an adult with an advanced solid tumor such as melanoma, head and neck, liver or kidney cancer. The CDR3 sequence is CASSQVPTGNEQYF. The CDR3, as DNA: TGCGCCAGCAGCCAAGTGCCAACAGGGAACGAGCAGTACTTC.